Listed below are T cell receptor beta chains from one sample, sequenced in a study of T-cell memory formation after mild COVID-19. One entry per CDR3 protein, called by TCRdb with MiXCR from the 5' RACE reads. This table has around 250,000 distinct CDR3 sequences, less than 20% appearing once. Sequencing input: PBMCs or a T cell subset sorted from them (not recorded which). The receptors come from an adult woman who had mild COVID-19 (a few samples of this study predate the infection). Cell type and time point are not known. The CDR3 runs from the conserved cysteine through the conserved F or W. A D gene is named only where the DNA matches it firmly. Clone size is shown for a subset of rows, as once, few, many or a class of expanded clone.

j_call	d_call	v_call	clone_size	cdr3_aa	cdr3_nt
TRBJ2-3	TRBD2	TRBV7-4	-	CASSAPGLAGVTDTQYF	TGTGCCAGCAGCGCTCCGGGACTAGCGGGGGTCACAGATACGCAGTATTTT
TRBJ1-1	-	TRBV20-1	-	CSARRGSDTEAFF	TGCAGTGCTAGACGGGGATCCGACACTGAAGCTTTCTTT
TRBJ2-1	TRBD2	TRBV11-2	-	CASRRTSGKGNEQFF	TGTGCCAGCAGGCGGACTAGCGGGAAAGGAAATGAGCAGTTCTTC
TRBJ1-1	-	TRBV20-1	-	CSARGRGSDTEAFF	TGCAGTGCTAGAGGCCGGGGGTCGGACACTGAAGCTTTCTTT
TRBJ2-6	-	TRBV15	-	CATSTPSGANVLTF	TGTGCCACCAGCACGCCATCTGGGGCCAACGTCCTGACTTTC
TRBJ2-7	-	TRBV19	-	CASSMTASGSSYEQYF	TGTGCCAGTAGTATGACGGCCTCAGGTTCGTCCTACGAGCAGTACTTC
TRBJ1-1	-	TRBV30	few	CAWSERKAFF	TGTGCCTGGAGTGAACGGAAAGCTTTCTTT
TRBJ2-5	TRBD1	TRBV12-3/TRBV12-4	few	CASSSTGDWETQYF	TGTGCCAGCAGTTCCACAGGGGATTGGGAGACCCAGTACTTC
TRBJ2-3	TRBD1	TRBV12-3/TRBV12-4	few	CASSFGQGSDTQYF	TGTGCCAGCAGTTTCGGACAGGGGTCAGATACGCAGTATTTT
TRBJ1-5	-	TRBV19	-	CASSIADYSNQPQHF	TGTGCCAGTAGTATCGCGGATTATAGCAATCAGCCCCAGCATTTT
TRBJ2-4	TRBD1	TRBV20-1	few	CSAREGGSGKNIQYF	TGCAGTGCTAGAGAAGGGGGCTCGGGCAAAAACATTCAGTACTTC
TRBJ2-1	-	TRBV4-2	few	CASSQAWRASSYNEQFF	TGTGCCAGCAGCCAAGCATGGCGGGCGAGCTCCTACAATGAGCAGTTCTTC
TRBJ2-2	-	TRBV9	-	CASSLGGLSNTGELFF	TGTGCCAGCAGCCTAGGGGGACTTTCGAACACCGGGGAGCTGTTTTTT
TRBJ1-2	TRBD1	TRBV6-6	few	CASTSGQALSYGYTF	TGTGCCAGTACGAGCGGACAGGCGTTGAGCTATGGCTACACCTTC
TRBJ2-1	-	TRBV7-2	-	CASSWGDSRNEQFF	TGTGCCAGCAGCTGGGGGGACTCCCGTAATGAGCAGTTCTTC
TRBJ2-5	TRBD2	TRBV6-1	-	CASSELAAETQYF	TGTGCCAGCAGTGAGCTAGCGGCAGAGACCCAGTACTTC
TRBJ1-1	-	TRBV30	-	CAWTGFMNTEAFF	TGTGCCTGGACAGGATTCATGAACACTGAAGCTTTCTTT
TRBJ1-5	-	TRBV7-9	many	CASSQGNQPQHF	TGTGCCAGCAGCCAGGGGAATCAGCCCCAGCATTTT
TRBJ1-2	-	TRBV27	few	CASSARRQGGYGYTF	TGTGCCAGCAGTGCCCGACGGCAGGGTGGATATGGCTACACCTTC
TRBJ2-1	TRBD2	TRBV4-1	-	CASSRIAGGTYNEQFF	TGCGCCAGCAGCCGGATAGCGGGGGGTACCTACAATGAGCAGTTCTTC
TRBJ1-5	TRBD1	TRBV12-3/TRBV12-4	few	CASRQGYNQPQHF	TGTGCCAGCAGACAGGGGTACAATCAGCCCCAGCATTTT
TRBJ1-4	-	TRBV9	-	CASSVDQGREKLFF	TGTGCCAGCAGCGTAGATCAGGGTCGGGAAAAACTGTTTTTT
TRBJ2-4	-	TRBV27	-	CASTSGSFSLCF	TGTGCCAGCACCTCGGGCAGTTTTAGTCTCTGCTTC
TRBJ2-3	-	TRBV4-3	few	CASSQDWGATDTQYF	TGCGCCAGCAGCCAAGATTGGGGGGCTACAGATACGCAGTATTTT
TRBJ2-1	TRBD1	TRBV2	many	CASSGTGNNEQFF	TGTGCCAGCAGTGGGACAGGGAACAATGAGCAGTTCTTC
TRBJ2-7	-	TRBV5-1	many	CASSPAVWDDEQYF	TGCGCCAGCAGCCCGGCAGTCTGGGACGACGAGCAGTACTTC
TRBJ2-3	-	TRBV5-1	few	CASSSRVGTSTDTQYF	TGCGCCAGCAGCTCCCGGGTGGGGACTAGCACAGATACGCAGTATTTT
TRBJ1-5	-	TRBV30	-	CAWSIPYLNQPQHF	TGTGCCTGGAGTATCCCGTACCTCAATCAGCCCCAGCATTTT
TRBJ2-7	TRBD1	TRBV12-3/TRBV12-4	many	CASSLYRGQGGNYEQYF	TGTGCCAGCAGTTTATACCGGGGACAGGGTGGTAACTACGAGCAGTACTTC
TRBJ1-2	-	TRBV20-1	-	CSAGTNAGYTF	TGCAGTGCCGGGACTAACGCAGGCTACACCTTC
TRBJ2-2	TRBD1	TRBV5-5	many	CASSLAGTANTGELFF	TGTGCCAGCAGCTTGGCCGGGACAGCGAACACCGGGGAGCTGTTTTTT
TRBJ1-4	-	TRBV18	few	CASSPGGQGNEKLFF	TGTGCCAGCTCACCAGGGGGCCAGGGGAACGAAAAACTGTTTTTT
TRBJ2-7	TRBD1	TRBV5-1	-	CASSYGTGWYEQYF	TGCGCCAGCAGCTACGGGACAGGGTGGTACGAGCAGTACTTC
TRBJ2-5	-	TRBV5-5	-	CASRPTGTSSETQYF	TGTGCCAGCAGGCCTACCGGGACCTCGTCGGAGACCCAGTACTTC
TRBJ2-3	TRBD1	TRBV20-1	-	CSARPPTGAADTQYF	TGCAGTGCTAGACCCCCGACAGGGGCTGCGGATACGCAGTATTTT
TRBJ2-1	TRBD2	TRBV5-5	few	CASSGSSGSTNEQFF	TGTGCCAGCAGTGGTAGTAGCGGGAGTACTAATGAGCAGTTCTTC
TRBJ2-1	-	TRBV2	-	CASRQGRGDEQFF	TGTGCCAGCAGACAGGGCCGGGGAGATGAGCAGTTCTTC
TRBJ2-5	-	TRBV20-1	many	CSASQGMKTQYF	TGCAGTGCTAGCCAGGGTATGAAGACCCAGTACTTC
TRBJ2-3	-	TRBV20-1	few	CSAIKRPEAQYF	TGCAGTGCTATCAAACGACCTGAAGCGCAGTATTTT
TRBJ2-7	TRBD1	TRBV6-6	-	CASSYSGQSYEQYF	TGTGCCAGCAGTTACTCGGGACAGTCCTACGAGCAGTACTTC
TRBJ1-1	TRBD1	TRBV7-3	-	CASSGGQGTEAFF	TGTGCCAGCAGCGGGGGACAGGGGACCGAAGCTTTCTTT
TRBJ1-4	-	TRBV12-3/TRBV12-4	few	CASSLRWNEKLFF	TGTGCCAGCAGTTTAAGGTGGAATGAAAAACTGTTTTTT
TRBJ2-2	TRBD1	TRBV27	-	CASRDQGALNTGELFF	TGTGCCAGCAGGGATCAGGGGGCCTTGAACACCGGGGAGCTGTTTTTT
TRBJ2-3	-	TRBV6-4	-	CASSAGGISTDTQYF	TGTGCCAGCAGTGCTGGCGGGATAAGCACAGATACGCAGTATTTT
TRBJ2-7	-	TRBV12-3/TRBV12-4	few	CASSPTGRSYEQYF	TGTGCCAGCAGTCCAACCGGCCGCTCCTACGAGCAGTACTTC